Each of the 19 T cell receptor beta chains below was sequenced from the same sample in a study of cytomegalovirus exposure and HLA in healthy donors. Method: immunoSEQ multiplex PCR; TCRdb's copy keeps in-frame clones and lacks some. The data hold some 150,000 clones, with around 88% observed a single time. What was sequenced was PBMCs. The receptors stem from a woman aged 18-29 years in good health and CMV-seropositive.

This chain links TRBV28 with TRBJ2-3; TRBD1 matches at 9 bases. The germline CDR1 and CDR2 sequences are MDHEN and SYDVKM. This CDR3 region has 14 residues. The V and J ends lost 6 bases and 4 bases, in that order; junction bases with no gene match: 5. The CDR3 protein is CASRTGGRSDTQYF. The CDR3 bases are TGTGCCAGCAGAACAGGGGGCCGTTCAGATACGCAGTATTTT.

This rearrangement joins TRBV4-1 to TRBJ2-7; 7 positions agree with TRBD1. Trimming removed 5 bases from V and 4 bases from J; junction bases left unmatched: 8. CDR3 size: 14 residues. The germline CDR1 and CDR2 sequences are MGHRA and YSYEKL. CDR3 in DNA: TGCGCCAGCAGCTTACCGGGACAGAAGTACGAGCAGTACTTC. It encodes CASSLPGQKYEQYF.

V gene TRBV18 combines with J gene TRBJ1-3, with D possibly being TRBD1 (6 bases). The CDR3 extends over 21 amino acids. CDR1 and CDR2 from the germline V gene are KGHSH and LQKENI. Trimming took off 3 bases at V and 0 bases at J, with 27 bases between the two ends. The CDR3 nucleotides read TGTGCCAGCTCACCTCCCCCTTACAGGGACAAACCGTGGGTCTCTGGAAACACCATATATTTT. This codes for CASSPPPYRDKPWVSGNTIYF.

This clone was recorded once. The chain links TRBV5-6 to TRBJ2-7, with D hard to call. This CDR3 is built from 12 residues. Trimming cost V 6 bases and J 7 bases, with 14 bases left between them. The germline CDR1 and CDR2 sequences are SGHDT and YYEEEE. The CDR3 here is CASTLATEEQYF. Here the CDR3 DNA reads TGTGCCAGCACCTTAGCTACAGAAGAGCAGTACTTC.

This chain connects TRBV4-3 to TRBJ2-1, with D possibly TRBD1 on 5 matching bases. The V gene lost 0 bases and the J gene lost 9 bases, with 15 bases spanning the gap. CDR1 is LGHNA and CDR2 is YSLEER in the germline V gene. The CDR3 consists of 15 residues. CDR3 coding DNA: TGCGCCAGCAGCCAAGATGTGGCAGGGATAGGTGAGCAGTTCTTC. Amino acid sequence: CASSQDVAGIGEQFF.

V gene TRBV5-1 combines with J gene TRBJ2-7; 7 bases match TRBD1. The CDR3 covers 13 residues. The V and J ends lost 2 bases and 6 bases, in that order; junction bases with no gene match: 5. CDR1 and CDR2 (germline): SGHRS, YFSETQ. The CDR3 is CASSLRTGGEQYF. The CDR3 region has the DNA TGCGCCAGCAGCTTACGGACAGGAGGCGAGCAGTACTTC.

About this clone itself: Other DNA sequences in this sample translate to the same CDR3. V gene TRBV7-3 combines with J gene TRBJ2-1; TRBD2 agrees at 8 bases. This CDR3 is 13 amino acids long. Germline lookup yields CDR1 SGHTA and CDR2 FQGTGA. J lost 7 bases, V lost 3 bases, and 2 bases had no gene match. This CDR3 reads CASSLTSDNEQFF. For the CDR3, the DNA is TGTGCCAGCAGCTTGACTAGCGATAATGAGCAGTTCTTC.

The V call is TRBV5-1, the J call TRBJ2-3; 10 bases match TRBD2. Germline V CDR1 and CDR2: SGHRS, YFSETQ. Unmatched junction bases numbered 4, after V lost 3 bases and J lost 0 bases. This CDR3 has 16 amino acids. The CDR3 bases are TGCGCCAGCAGCTGGACTAGCGGTTACAGCACAGATACGCAGTATTTT. Encoded protein: CASSWTSGYSTDTQYF.

This chain links TRBV6-1 with TRBJ1-1; D unclear. CDR3 length: 14 residues. The germline V gene has CDR1 MNHNS and CDR2 SASEGT. V shed 11 bases and J shed 1 base, with 17 bases lying between them. The CDR3 protein is CACTSRDSNTEAFF. The CDR3 region has the DNA TGTGCCTGCACTTCGAGGGATTCGAACACTGAAGCTTTCTTT.

The chain links TRBV18 to TRBJ1-6, with TRBD1 matching over 7 bases. Germline-derived CDR1 and CDR2 are KGHSH and LQKENI. The CDR3 has 15 residues. J lost 7 bases, V lost 0 bases, and 3 bases had no gene match. CDR3 loop: CASSPPPGGNSPLHF. The CDR3 nucleotides read TGTGCCAGCTCACCACCGCCAGGGGGGAATTCACCCCTCCACTTT. Full variable domain (rest looked up from reference TRBV18 and TRBJ1-6): NAGVMQNPRHLVRRRGQEARLRCSPMKGHSHVYWYRQLPEEGLKFMVYLQKENIIDESGMPKERFSAEFPKEGPSILRIQQVVRGDSAAYFCASSPPPGGNSPLHFGNGTRLTVT.

The gene calls are TRBV4-2 and TRBJ2-7; 13 bases fit TRBD2. Trimming removed 0 bases from V and 7 bases from J; junction bases left unmatched: 3. Germline loops: CDR1 LGHNA, CDR2 YNFKEQ. The CDR3 totals 15 residues. DNA of the CDR3: TGTGCCAGCAGCCAAGAGACTAGCGGGGGGAGGGAGCAGTACTTC. Encoded protein: CASSQETSGGREQYF.

V is TRBV29-1 and J is TRBJ1-5; TRBD1 matches 9 bases. The junction had 6 bases not matched to a gene; V was cut back by 5 bases and J by 1 base. CDR3 length: 15 residues. The germline gives CDR1 SQVTM, CDR2 ANQGSEA. The CDR3 loop is CSVTPGQGSNQPQHF. DNA of the CDR3: TGCAGCGTTACTCCGGGACAGGGAAGCAATCAGCCCCAGCATTTT.

The chain employs TRBV4-2 and TRBJ2-6; unclear D gene. CDR1 and CDR2 (germline): LGHNA, YNFKEQ. V lost 1 base to trimming and J lost 0 bases, with 7 bases between them. The CDR3 contains 16 residues. Written as DNA, the CDR3 is TGTGCCAGCAGCCAAGTGAGAAACTCTGGGGCCAACGTCCTGACTTTC. Residues: CASSQVRNSGANVLTF.

J is TRBJ2-7 and V is TRBV5-4, with 10 bases fitting TRBD2. Germline V CDR1 and CDR2: SGHNT, YYREEE (reference sequence). The CDR3 consists of 18 residues. V shed 3 bases and J 1 base; nucleotides not matched to a gene: 13. The CDR3 bases are TGTGCCAGCAGCTCCCGGGCTCATGCTAGCGGGAGATCCTACGAGCAGTACTTC. Amino acid sequence: CASSSRAHASGRSYEQYF.

This clone has just one count. The rearrangement links TRBV27 to TRBJ2-1; possibly TRBD2 for D (7 bases). The CDR3 consists of 15 residues. Trimming took 3 bases from V and 4 from J, leaving 13 bases between them. Germline V gives CDR1 MNHEY, CDR2 SMNVEV (reference sequence). CDR3 DNA sequence: TGTGCCAGCAGTTTCGGGGGGCCCCTATACAATGAGCAGTTCTTC. This translates into CASSFGGPLYNEQFF.

The V gene is TRBV18, the J gene TRBJ1-2, with 8 bases aligning to TRBD1. The length of the CDR3 is 14 residues. The germline V gene has CDR1 KGHSH and CDR2 LQKENI. Unmatched junction bases numbered 7, after V lost 6 bases and J lost 4 bases. CDR3 loop: CASSDGQGAYGYTF. The CDR3 DNA sequence: TGTGCCAGCTCCGATGGACAGGGTGCCTATGGCTACACCTTC.

This clone has just one count. The rearrangement links TRBV30 to TRBJ1-1, with no clear D. From germline, CDR1 is GTSNPN and CDR2 SVGIG (reference sequence). V was trimmed by 0 bases and J by 4 bases, leaving 9 bases between them. The CDR3 runs 13 residues. The CDR3 reads CAWSVTRRTEAFF. In DNA, the CDR3 is TGTGCCTGGAGTGTGACTCGACGCACTGAAGCTTTCTTT.

J is TRBJ2-7 and V is TRBV5-5; 7 bases are shared with TRBD1. The CDR3 is 13 residues long. Germline values: CDR1 SGHKS, CDR2 YYEKEE (reference sequence). V shed 4 bases and J 2 bases; nucleotides not matched to a gene: 3. The CDR3 nucleotides are TGTGCCAGCAGCAAGGGACAGACCTACGAGCAGTACTTC. Protein: CASSKGQTYEQYF.

This clone was seen once. The rearrangement uses TRBV28 and TRBJ1-4, with a weak D call TRBD1 (6 bases). V was shortened by 6 bases and J by 5 bases, with 7 bases between the two germline ends. Germline lookup yields CDR1 MDHEN and CDR2 SYDVKM. The CDR3 spans 12 residues. CDR3 loop: CASSGQNEKLFF. CDR3 DNA: TGTGCCAGCAGCGGACAGAATGAAAAACTGTTTTTT. Drawing the rest from reference TRBV28 and TRBJ1-4, the complete variable domain is DVKVTQSSRYLVKRTGEKVFLECVQDMDHENMFWYRQDPGLGLRLIYFSYDVKMKEKGDIPEGYSVSREKKERFSLILESASTNQTSMYLCASSGQNEKLFFGSGTQLSVL.